Following are 23 T cell receptor beta chains from one sample sequenced in a study of CD8+CD57+ T cells in acquired aplastic anemia. Patients who underwent sequencing had shown CD8+CD57+ cell expansion by flow cytometry. Using genomic DNA as the template, TCR beta VDJ and CDR3 profiling was carried out. TCRdb fed the reads into MiXCR, producing one record per CDR3 protein. Of 150,000 to 200,000 distinct CDR3 sequences listed, under 55% were seen once; the top ten hold 1.1%. The specimen sequenced was sorted CD4+, CD8+, or CD8+CD57+ T cells (not recorded which) from PBMCs. Every receptor here comes from a human donor with aplastic anemia.

The rearrangement links TRBV7-8 to TRBJ2-2; D is uncertain. CDR3 length: 11 residues. Trimming stripped 1 base from V and 9 bases from J, with 3 bases between. Germline CDR1 is SGHVS and CDR2 is FQNEAQ. This CDR3 is CASSLEWELFF. CDR3 DNA sequence: TGTGCCAGCAGCTTAGAGTGGGAGCTGTTTTTT.

The CDR3 coding sequence is TGTGCCAGCAGTTCGGCAGGAGGAACCTACGAGCAGTACTTC. It specifies CASSSAGGTYEQYF. The chain couples TRBV25-1 to TRBJ2-7, with D possibly matching TRBD2 (5 bases). The germline V gene encodes CDR1 MGHDK and CDR2 SYGVNS. Trimming stripped 5 bases from V and 2 bases from J, with 13 bases between. The CDR3 runs 14 residues.

The rearrangement links TRBV19 to TRBJ2-5, with D unresolved. Germline loops: CDR1 LNHDA, CDR2 SQIVND (reference sequence). V shed 5 bases and J shed 3 bases, with 10 bases lying between them. This CDR3 spans 13 amino acids. The CDR3 sequence is CASSRAAEETQYF. CDR3 DNA sequence: TGTGCCAGTAGTCGTGCGGCTGAAGAGACCCAGTACTTC.

This clonotype has ten or more counts. This chain links TRBV20-1 with TRBJ2-1; D is perhaps TRBD2 (5 bases). The CDR3 spans 15 residues. CDR1 and CDR2 from the germline V gene are DFQATT and SNEGSKA (reference sequence). V was trimmed by 0 bases and J by 0 bases, leaving 9 bases between them. CDR3 nucleotide sequence: TGCAGTGCTAGAGATTTAGGGAGCTCCTACAATGAGCAGTTCTTC. Translating it yields CSARDLGSSYNEQFF.

This clonotype was detected a few times. The rearrangement joins TRBV20-1 to TRBJ1-5; 7 nucleotides align to TRBD1. Germline trimming cut 6 bases from V and 3 bases from J; bases unmatched to any gene: 5. Germline V gene lookup returns CDR1 DFQATT and CDR2 SNEGSKA (reference sequence). This CDR3 has 13 residues. The CDR3 DNA is TGCAGTGCCGAAGGACAGGACAATCAGCCCCAGCATTTT. This codes for CSAEGQDNQPQHF.

Many counts were recorded for this clonotype. The rearrangement links TRBV9 to TRBJ1-4, with D possibly TRBD1 on 5 matching bases. CDR1 is SGDLS, CDR2 YYNGEE, per germline. The CDR3 is 14 residues long. V shed 2 bases and J shed 7 bases, with 12 bases lying between them. CDR3 amino acids: CASSVGVGGEKLFF. CDR3 DNA sequence: TGTGCCAGCAGCGTGGGGGTAGGTGGTGAAAAACTGTTTTTT.

This clonotype was detected only a few times. A junction end diverges from the germline sequence, so it may reflect a read error. The rearrangement links TRBV20-1 to TRBJ2-1; 8 bases fit TRBD2. This CDR3 contains 13 residues. The V gene's germline CDR1 is DFQATT and CDR2 SNEGSKA (reference sequence). The CDR3: CGARPGGAGEQFF. As DNA, the CDR3 is TGCGGTGCTAGGCCGGGGGGGGCCGGCGAGCAGTTCTTC.

This clonotype was counted once. This chain joins TRBV2 and TRBJ1-5; D might be TRBD1 (6 bases). This CDR3 spans 15 amino acids. Germline loops: CDR1 SNHLY, CDR2 FYNNEI. V was trimmed by 5 bases and J by 8 bases, leaving 19 bases between them. The CDR3 reads CASSPPGARRKPQHF. Written as DNA, the CDR3 is TGTGCCAGCAGTCCCCCAGGGGCGAGGAGGAAGCCCCAGCATTTT.

This clonotype was detected many times. The chain employs TRBV6-1 and TRBJ1-5; unclear D gene. V was shortened by 1 base and J by 3 bases, with 7 bases between the two germline ends. The germline CDR1 and CDR2 sequences are MNHNS and SASEGT. The CDR3 has 14 residues. The CDR3 sequence is CASSEGTINQPQHF. The CDR3 nucleotides are TGTGCCAGCAGTGAAGGGACCATCAATCAGCCCCAGCATTTT.

DNA for the CDR3: TGTGCCATCAGTAATTCGGGGGGCTCAGATACGCAGTATTTT. Translating it yields CAISNSGGSDTQYF. The rearrangement joins TRBV10-3 to TRBJ2-3, with D tentatively TRBD2 (7 bases). Trimming pared 5 bases from V and 4 bases from J, leaving 13 bases between. This CDR3 contains 14 residues. Germline CDR1 and CDR2: ENHRY and SYGVKD.

The V gene is TRBV10-2, the J gene TRBJ1-4; 9 positions agree with TRBD1. The CDR3 consists of 14 residues. CDR1 and CDR2 (germline): WSHSY, SAAADI. Losses at the gene ends were 3 bases for V and 8 bases for J; bases not matched to a gene: 4. The CDR3 loop reads CASSDGQGWEKLFF. The DNA of the CDR3 is TGCGCCAGCAGTGACGGACAGGGGTGGGAAAAACTGTTTTTT.

At least ten counts were recorded for this clonotype. The rearrangement joins TRBV7-8 to TRBJ2-5, with TRBD1 identical over 8 bases. V shed 2 bases, J shed 5 bases, and the junction held 13 bases outside the gene matches. The CDR3 extends over 17 amino acids. Looked up from germline, CDR1 is SGHVS and CDR2 is FQNEAQ. The CDR3 is CASSLRTGKLLTETQYF. The CDR3 DNA reads TGTGCCAGCAGCTTAAGGACAGGGAAACTTCTGACTGAGACCCAGTACTTC.

This clonotype was recorded many times. The chain couples TRBV2 to TRBJ1-5; TRBD1 is a possible D gene (5 bases). Per germline, CDR1 SNHLY and CDR2 FYNNEI. The V and J ends lost 10 bases and 2 bases respectively, with 9 bases between them. This CDR3 contains 12 residues. The CDR3 region has the DNA TGTGCCAAGGGACGCGGCAATCAGCCCCAGCATTTT. It encodes CAKGRGNQPQHF.

The CDR3 is CASSPLTGTEAFF. CDR3 DNA: TGTGCCAGCTCACCACTCACGGGCACTGAAGCTTTCTTT. This chain links TRBV18 with TRBJ1-1; D remains unclear. Germline lookup yields CDR1 KGHSH and CDR2 LQKENI. There are 13 residues in the CDR3. V was pared by 1 base and J by 4 bases, with 7 bases between.

This clonotype was recorded a few times. The chain uses TRBV7-2 and TRBJ2-3; 9 nucleotides match TRBD2. V lost 0 bases to trimming and J lost 0 bases; unmatched junction nucleotides: 4. CDR1 and CDR2 from the germline V gene are SGHTA and FQGNSA. This CDR3 spans 17 amino acids. The DNA for the CDR3 is TGTGCCAGCAGCTTAGCGCCTAGCGGGGCCAGCACAGATACGCAGTATTTT. This codes for CASSLAPSGASTDTQYF. Drawing the rest from reference TRBV7-2 and TRBJ2-3, the complete variable domain is GAGVSQSPSNKVTEKGKDVELRCDPISGHTALYWYRQSLGQGLEFLIYFQGNSAPDKSGLPSDRFSAERTGGSVSTLTIQRTQQEDSAVYLCASSLAPSGASTDTQYFGPGTRLTVL.

The V gene is TRBV6-1, the J gene TRBJ2-7; D perhaps matches TRBD2 (6 bases). The germline V and J ends were trimmed by 6 bases and 7 bases, with 13 bases remaining between them. The CDR3 has 12 residues. Germline CDR1 is MNHNS and CDR2 is SASEGT. The CDR3 loop reads CASSPGTLEQYF. DNA for the CDR3: TGTGCCAGCAGCCCCGGGACTTTAGAGCAGTACTTC.

The table lists this clonotype with a count of one. A much larger clonotype is one base distant, so this may be a read error. This chain links TRBV5-5 with TRBJ1-1, with D unclear. In germline, CDR1 is SGHKS, CDR2 YYEKEE (reference sequence). There are 14 residues in the CDR3. Trimming left V 4 bases short and J 2 bases short, with 12 bases between. The CDR3 DNA reads TGTGCCAGCAGCCAACGGGCGGGAAACACTGAAGCTTTCTTT. Its translation: CASSQRAGNTEAFF.

This clonotype has only a few counts. The genes are TRBV25-1 and TRBJ1-6, with unresolved D. Germline CDR1 MGHDK, CDR2 SYGVNS. CDR3 length: 16 residues. Trimming cost V 5 bases and J 0 bases, with 11 bases left between them. The CDR3 coding sequence is TGTGCCAGCAGTTTTTATACTAGCTCCTATAATTCACCCCTCCACTTT. Protein product: CASSFYTSSYNSPLHF.

The chain recombines TRBV20-1 with TRBJ1-2; TRBD1 might be the D (6 bases). Germline V gene lookup returns CDR1 DFQATT and CDR2 SNEGSKA (reference sequence). Trimming removed 3 bases from V and 7 bases from J, with 12 bases in between. This CDR3 is 12 amino acids long. The CDR3 DNA follows: TGCAGTGCTAGTCAAGGGGGGGGTGGCTACACCTTC. It specifies CSASQGGGGYTF.

The chain couples TRBV2 to TRBJ1-4; D perhaps matches TRBD1 (5 bases). This CDR3 has 14 amino acids. Per germline, CDR1 SNHLY and CDR2 FYNNEI. The V and J ends lost 5 bases and 8 bases respectively, with 15 bases between them. CDR3 protein: CASSSGTVEEKLFF. The CDR3 region has the DNA TGTGCCAGCAGTTCCGGGACCGTAGAGGAAAAACTGTTTTTT.

The J gene is TRBJ2-2, the V gene TRBV29-1, with a weak D call TRBD2 (6 bases). V was clipped by 4 bases and J by 8 bases, with 11 bases between them. This CDR3 region has 12 residues. Germline V gives CDR1 SQVTM, CDR2 ANQGSEA. The CDR3: CSVGGGNGELFF. CDR3 DNA sequence: TGCAGCGTTGGTGGGGGGAATGGGGAGCTGTTTTTT.

This sequence joins TRBV6-5 and TRBJ2-2, with 8 bases fitting TRBD2. The CDR3 contains 15 residues. The junction had 5 bases not matched to a gene; V was cut back by 4 bases and J by 4 bases. The germline CDR1 and CDR2 sequences are MNHEY and SVGAGI. CDR3 bases: TGTGCCAGCAGTTTAACGGGAGGGTTCACCGGGGAGCTGTTTTTT. As protein: CASSLTGGFTGELFF.

The chain has TRBV2 and TRBJ2-7, with 12 bases aligning to TRBD2. This CDR3 spans 15 amino acids. Germline CDR1 and CDR2: SNHLY and FYNNEI. With V trimmed by 4 bases and J by 2 bases, 3 bases remained unmatched. The CDR3 spells CASSVTSGGPYEQYF. In DNA form, the CDR3 reads TGTGCCAGCAGTGTGACTAGCGGGGGACCCTACGAGCAGTACTTC.